This T cell receptor (beta chain) is drawn from a study of T cell changes during pregnancy in multiple sclerosis. In this sample, this clone turned up once. This CDR3 has 18 amino acids. Germline V gene sequence: CDR1 MDHEN, CDR2 SYDVKM. Trimming took 5 bases from V and 8 from J; bases not matched to a gene: 19. Clones were sequenced by immunoSEQ multiplex PCR, and TCRdb holds only the in-frame ones, with some missing. The sample has 65,000 to 70,000 clones, 85% to 95% seen once. This sequence was found in a female donor in good health, enrolled as a control in a pregnancy study. The chain couples TRBV28 to TRBJ1-4, with TRBD1 matching over 8 bases. The sequencing used peripheral blood, collected in the third trimester of pregnancy. The CDR3 region has the DNA TGTGCCAGCAGTACCCGGACAGGGACCGGGGCCTTTACGGAAAAACTGTTTTTT. Translated: CASSTRTGTGAFTEKLFF.